The 4 T cell receptor beta chains in this list originate from one sample, sequenced in a study of T cells in Graves' hyperthyroidism and ophthalmopathy. TCR beta CDR3 regions were amplified from RNA transcripts. HTBI primers were the set used in a first-round RT-PCR of the TCR CDR3. MiXCR, applied by TCRdb to the multiplex PCR reads, yields one record per CDR3 protein. Of a few hundred thousand distinct CDR3 sequences in the sample, around 20% were seen once. The sample taken for sequencing was blood. The receptors shown here come from a woman between 50 and 59 years old with Graves' hyperthyroidism.

A few counts support this clonotype. The chain has TRBV6-1 and TRBJ2-3; 9 bases are a match to TRBD1. Germline lookup yields CDR1 MNHNS and CDR2 SASEGT. V lost 6 bases, J lost 3 bases, and 7 bases stayed unmatched. This CDR3 contains 15 residues. The CDR3 here is CASRSTGGWTDTQYF. In nucleotides, the CDR3 is TGTGCCAGCAGGTCGACAGGGGGTTGGACAGATACGCAGTATTTT.

The table lists this clonotype with many counts. V gene TRBV20-1 combines with J gene TRBJ1-2; D might be TRBD1 (6 bases). V lost 4 bases, J lost 8 bases, and 20 bases lay in between. The CDR3 has 14 residues. From germline, CDR1 is DFQATT and CDR2 SNEGSKA (reference sequence). The CDR3: CSAITRDTKGGYTF. The CDR3 nucleotides are TGCAGTGCTATAACCCGGGACACAAAGGGGGGCTACACCTTC.

This clonotype was observed many times. The chain uses TRBV2 and TRBJ2-1; 7 bases line up with TRBD1. Germline CDR1 is SNHLY and CDR2 is FYNNEI. J gave up 5 bases and V 0 bases, and 7 bases lay outside the gene matches. The CDR3 sequence is 16 residues long. CDR3 bases: TGTGCCAGCAGTGAAGCCGAAACAGGGGTTAACAATGAGCAGTTCTTC. It specifies CASSEAETGVNNEQFF.

This clonotype has at least ten counts. The rearrangement links TRBV3-1 to TRBJ2-7; 8 bases are a match to TRBD2. Germline CDR1 LGHDT, CDR2 YNNKEL (reference sequence). The CDR3 is 13 amino acids. The V segment lost 10 bases and the J segment 2 bases; nucleotides outside the gene matches: 7. CDR3 sequence: CATTTGGAYEQYF. CDR3 coding DNA: TGTGCCACCACCACCGGGGGGGCCTACGAGCAGTACTTC.